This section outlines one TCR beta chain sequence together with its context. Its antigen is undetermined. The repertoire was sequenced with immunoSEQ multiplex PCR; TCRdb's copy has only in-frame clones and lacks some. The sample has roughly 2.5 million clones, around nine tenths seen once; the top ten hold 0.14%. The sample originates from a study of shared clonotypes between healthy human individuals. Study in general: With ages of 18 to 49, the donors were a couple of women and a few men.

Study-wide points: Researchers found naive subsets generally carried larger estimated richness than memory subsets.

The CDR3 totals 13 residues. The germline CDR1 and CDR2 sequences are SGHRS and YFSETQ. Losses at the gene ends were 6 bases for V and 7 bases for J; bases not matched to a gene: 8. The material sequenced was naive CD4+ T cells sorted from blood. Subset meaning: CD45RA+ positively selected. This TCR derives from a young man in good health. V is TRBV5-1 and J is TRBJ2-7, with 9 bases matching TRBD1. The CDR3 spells CASNRDRAEEQYF. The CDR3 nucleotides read TGCGCCAGCAACCGGGACAGGGCGGAGGAGCAGTACTTC.